Described below is a single T cell receptor (beta chain) sequence and its context. Its antigen is currently unknown. Per germline, CDR1 DFQATT and CDR2 SNEGSKA (reference sequence). Trimming took 3 bases from V and 0 from J; bases not matched to a gene: 5. The CDR3 extends over 16 amino acids. Sample-barcoded 5' priming and a J-beta primer mix drove a second PCR of roughly 6 to 12 cycles. Every single cDNA molecule received a tag from a template-switch adaptor with 12 random nucleotides. TCRdb processed the 5' RACE reads anew with MiXCR; each CDR3 protein has one entry. The sample includes approximately 810,000 distinct CDR3 sequences, under 30% of them seen just once. This entry belongs to a study of blood T cells in healthy people across ages. Findings and limits, study-wide: Fewer expanded clones and more diversity marked long-lived versus aged donors.

Sequenced: blood. The chain joins TRBV20-1 to TRBJ1-5; the match to TRBD1 covers 10 bases. This clonotype originated in a woman older than 75 in good health. The CDR3 sequence: CSASGGQGNSNQPQHF. For the CDR3, the DNA is TGCAGTGCTAGCGGGGGACAGGGGAATAGCAATCAGCCCCAGCATTTT.